Below, one T cell receptor beta chain is given with its context. This sample is drawn from a study of blood T cell repertoires in COVID-19. A Seattle source enrolled patients during active infection and followed them longitudinally. Using immunoSEQ multiplex PCR, the repertoire was profiled, and TCRdb retains in-frame clones only, with some absent. The table lists around 170,000 clones, approximately 78% of them singletons. CDR1 and CDR2 (germline): MDHEN, SYDVKM. Trimming cost V 4 bases and J 4 bases, with 13 bases left between them. The CDR3 loop spans 14 amino acids. The rearrangement joins TRBV28 to TRBJ1-1; a possible D gene is TRBD1 (6 bases). Sequencing used peripheral blood. The TCR was taken from a woman aged 80 or over with COVID-19, enrolled during active disease. Here the CDR3 reads CASSSAGARTEAFF. The CDR3 DNA reads as TGTGCCAGCAGTTCCGCAGGGGCGCGCACTGAAGCTTTCTTT.